The sequence of this T cell receptor (beta chain) was determined in a study of cytomegalovirus exposure and HLA in healthy donors. Study-wide background: A prior analysis found around 110 million unique TCR beta sequences from 150 million to 200 million T cells.

PCR employed 60 Vbeta and 13 Jbeta primers. In the authors' methods: Counted up in a later analysis, unique TCR beta chains came to 60 million to 95 million, with around 9.9 million shared. Generated by immunoSEQ multiplex PCR, the TCRdb table keeps only in-frame clones and is missing some. V and J calls plus clone size are reproduced from that table; the DNA served to infer D and trimming. The sample has about 65,000 clones. Study-wide points: Several of the most significant clusters appeared linked to common viral pathogens, based on a later analysis.

Remarks on this clone: Its antigen is not identified.

Germline CDR1 and CDR2: ENHRY and SYGVKD. The CDR3 is 12 amino acids. V lost 6 bases and J lost 3, with 9 bases in between. Sequenced: PBMCs. The TCR comes from a boy aged 5-17 years in good health and CMV-seronegative. V usage is TRBV10-3 and J usage is TRBJ2-7; weak D call: TRBD1 (6 bases). The CDR3 loop is CAISETGYEQYF. The CDR3 coding sequence is TGTGCCATCAGCGAGACAGGCTACGAGCAGTACTTC.